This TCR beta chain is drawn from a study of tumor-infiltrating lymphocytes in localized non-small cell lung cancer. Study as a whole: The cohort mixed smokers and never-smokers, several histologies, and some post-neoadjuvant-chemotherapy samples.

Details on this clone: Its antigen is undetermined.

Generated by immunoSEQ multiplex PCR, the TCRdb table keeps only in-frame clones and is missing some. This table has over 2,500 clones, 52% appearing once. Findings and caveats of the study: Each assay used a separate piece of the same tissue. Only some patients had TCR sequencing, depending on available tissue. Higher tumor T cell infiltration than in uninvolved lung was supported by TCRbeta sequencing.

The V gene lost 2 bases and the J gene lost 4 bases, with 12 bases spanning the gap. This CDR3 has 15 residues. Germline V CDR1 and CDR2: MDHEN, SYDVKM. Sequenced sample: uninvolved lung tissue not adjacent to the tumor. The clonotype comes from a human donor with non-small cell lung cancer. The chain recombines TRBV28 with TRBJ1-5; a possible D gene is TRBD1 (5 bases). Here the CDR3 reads CASSLGGTGNQPQHF. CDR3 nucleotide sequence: TGTGCCAGCAGTTTAGGGGGGACGGGGAATCAGCCCCAGCATTTT.